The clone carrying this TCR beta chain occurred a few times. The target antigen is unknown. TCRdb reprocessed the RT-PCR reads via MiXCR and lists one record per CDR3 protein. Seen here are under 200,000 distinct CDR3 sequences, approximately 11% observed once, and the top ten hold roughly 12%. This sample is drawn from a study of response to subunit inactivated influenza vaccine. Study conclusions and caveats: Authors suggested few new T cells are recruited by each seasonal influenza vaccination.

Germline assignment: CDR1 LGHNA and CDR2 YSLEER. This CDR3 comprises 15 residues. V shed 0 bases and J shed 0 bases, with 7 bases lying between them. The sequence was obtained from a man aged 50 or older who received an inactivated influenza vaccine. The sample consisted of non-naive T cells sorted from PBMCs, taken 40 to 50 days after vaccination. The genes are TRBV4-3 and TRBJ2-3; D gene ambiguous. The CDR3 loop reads CASSQDYTSTDTQYF. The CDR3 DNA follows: TGCGCCAGCAGCCAAGATTACACTAGCACAGATACGCAGTATTTT.